This T cell receptor beta chain was profiled in a study of shared clonotypes between healthy human individuals. Points on this clone: The same CDR3 also results from other DNA sequences found in this sample.

V dropped 1 base and J dropped 0; count of bases not matched to a gene: 2. This CDR3 comprises 15 residues. The germline gives CDR1 SEHNR, CDR2 FQNEAQ (reference sequence). Here immunoSEQ multiplex PCR was the method, and the copy in TCRdb shows in-frame clones only, minus some. The sample has about 680,000 clones, 90% to 95% seen once. The naive CD8 subset, CD45RO-negative cells positively selected for CCR7, excluded terminally differentiated effector memory CD45RA+ cells. The sequencing input was naive CD8+ T cells sorted from blood. This TCR derives from a man aged 25-45 years in good health. This chain uses TRBV7-9 with TRBJ1-2, with TRBD1 matching over 7 bases. CDR3 coding DNA: TGTGCCAGCAGCTTAGGGGACAGAGCTAACTATGGCTACACCTTC. It specifies CASSLGDRANYGYTF.